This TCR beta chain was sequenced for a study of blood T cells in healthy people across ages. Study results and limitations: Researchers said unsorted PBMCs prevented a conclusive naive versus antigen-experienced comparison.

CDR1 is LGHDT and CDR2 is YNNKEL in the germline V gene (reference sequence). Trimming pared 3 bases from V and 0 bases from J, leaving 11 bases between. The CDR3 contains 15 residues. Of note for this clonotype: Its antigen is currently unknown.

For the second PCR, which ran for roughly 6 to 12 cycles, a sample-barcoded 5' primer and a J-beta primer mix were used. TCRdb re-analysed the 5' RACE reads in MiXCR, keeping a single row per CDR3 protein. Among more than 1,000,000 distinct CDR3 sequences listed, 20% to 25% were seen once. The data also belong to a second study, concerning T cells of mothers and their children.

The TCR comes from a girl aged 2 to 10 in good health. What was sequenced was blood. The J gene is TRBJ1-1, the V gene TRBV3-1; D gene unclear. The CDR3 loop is CASSHGTQVNTEAFF. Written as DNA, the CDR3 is TGTGCCAGCAGCCATGGTACGCAGGTGAACACTGAAGCTTTCTTT.